A single sample is the source of the 5 T cell receptor beta chains below, sequenced in a study of T cells in localized non-small cell lung cancer. TCRdb's table, derived via immunoSEQ multiplex PCR, lists solely in-frame clones and lacks some. The repertoire holds roughly 67,000 clones, about 83% seen once, with approximately 13% in the top ten. Sequences were derived from peripheral blood, sampled before any cancer treatment. The source is a female donor at least 60 years old with stage I lung adenocarcinoma.

The chain couples TRBV7-9 to TRBJ1-4; TRBD1 is a possible D gene (6 bases). Germline V CDR1 and CDR2: SEHNR, FQNEAQ (reference sequence). This CDR3 contains 16 residues. V shed 5 bases and J shed 8 bases, with 21 bases lying between them. In nucleotides, the CDR3 is TGTGCCAGCAGCCCCCCCCTCGGGACAACGGACGAAAAACTGTTTTTT. Its protein is CASSPPLGTTDEKLFF. Full variable domain (rest looked up from reference TRBV7-9 and TRBJ1-4): DTGVSQNPRHKITKRGQNVTFRCDPISEHNRLYWYRQTLGQGPEFLTYFQNEAQLEKSRLLSDRFSAERPKGSFSTLEIQRTEQGDSAMYLCASSPPLGTTDEKLFFGSGTQLSVL.

The table lists this clone with a count of one. The rearrangement links TRBV15 to TRBJ2-7, with a weak D call TRBD2 (5 bases). With 3 bases removed from V and 6 bases from J, the gap between germline ends came to 9 bases. The length of the CDR3 is 12 residues. CDR1 LNHNV and CDR2 YYDKDF come from the germline V gene (reference sequence). In DNA, the CDR3 is TGTGCCACCAGCAGGGATAGCGTCGAGCAGTACTTC. Amino acids: CATSRDSVEQYF.

V usage is TRBV11-2 and J usage is TRBJ2-1; D is unclear. From germline, CDR1 is SGHAT and CDR2 FQNNGV. Trimming removed 5 bases at V and 3 bases at J, with 5 bases between. The CDR3 is 12 amino acids. The DNA of the CDR3 is TGTGCCAGCAGCAGAGGCTACAATGAGCAGTTCTTC. This translates into CASSRGYNEQFF.

V and J are TRBV19 and TRBJ2-7; D not certain. The germline V and J ends were trimmed by 5 bases and 7 bases, with 27 bases remaining between them. Germline assignment: CDR1 LNHDA and CDR2 SQIVND (reference sequence). The CDR3 is 17 amino acids. The CDR3 nucleotides are TGTGCCAGTAGTTCCCGCCCGACCTTGTGGCAAGGATCTGAGCAGTACTTC. Protein: CASSSRPTLWQGSEQYF.

The chain combines TRBV6-5 with TRBJ2-7; unclear D gene. Germline CDR1 and CDR2: MNHEY and SVGAGI. The CDR3 has 11 amino acids. Trimming took off 2 bases at V and 6 bases at J, with 5 bases between the two ends. Here the CDR3 reads CASSYETEQYF. The CDR3 DNA is TGTGCCAGCAGTTACGAGACCGAGCAGTACTTC.